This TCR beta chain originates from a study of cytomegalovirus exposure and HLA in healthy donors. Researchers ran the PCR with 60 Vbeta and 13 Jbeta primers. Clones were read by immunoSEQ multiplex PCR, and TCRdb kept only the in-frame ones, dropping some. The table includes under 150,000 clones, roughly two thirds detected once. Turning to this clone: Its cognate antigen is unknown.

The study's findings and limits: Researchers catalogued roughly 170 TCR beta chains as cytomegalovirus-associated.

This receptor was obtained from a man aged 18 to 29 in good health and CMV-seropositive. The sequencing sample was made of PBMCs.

The CDR3 DNA reads as TGTGCCAGCAGTTTACTAGCGGGGGTATTAAATGAGCAGTTCTTC. It specifies CASSLLAGVLNEQFF. The chain couples TRBV27 to TRBJ2-1, with 10 nucleotides matching TRBD2. The CDR3 loop spans 15 amino acids. With V trimmed by 2 bases and J by 7 bases, 5 bases remained unmatched. Germline CDR1 reads MNHEY; CDR2 reads SMNVEV (reference sequence).